Listed here are 30 T cell receptor beta chains from one sample, sequenced in a study of blood T cell repertoires in COVID-19. Repertoires were generated with immunoSEQ multiplex PCR, while TCRdb's copy carries only in-frame clones and drops some. The sample yields about 180,000 clones, roughly 80% seen once. The sequencing sample was made of peripheral blood. The receptors originated from a human donor in a cohort sampled during active COVID-19.

CDR3 in amino acids: CASSHGLSPRNTIYF. The CDR3 region has the DNA TGTGCCAGCAGCCATGGACTCTCCCCGCGAAACACCATATATTTT. The chain is built from TRBV5-6 and TRBJ1-3; D unclear. The V gene's germline CDR1 is SGHDT and CDR2 YYEEEE. This CDR3 spans 15 amino acids. V was clipped by 4 bases and J by 5 bases, with 16 bases between them.

V and J are TRBV28 and TRBJ1-1; 7 nucleotides line up with TRBD1. Germline loops: CDR1 MDHEN, CDR2 SYDVKM. V was pared by 6 bases and J by 7 bases, with 8 bases of the junction left unmatched. The CDR3 extends over 13 amino acids. The CDR3 coding sequence is TGTGCCAGCAGCCTACGGACAGGTTTTGAAGCTTTCTTT. It specifies CASSLRTGFEAFF.

The J gene is TRBJ1-2, the V gene TRBV28; 8 bases are shared with TRBD1. The CDR3 runs to 15 residues. From germline, CDR1 is MDHEN and CDR2 SYDVKM. The junction had 6 bases not matched to a gene; V was cut back by 4 bases and J by 2 bases. The CDR3 DNA is TGTGCCAGCAGTTCGCTGGGACAGGAGAACTATGGCTACACCTTC. The encoded protein is CASSSLGQENYGYTF.

The chain links TRBV12-5 to TRBJ2-7, with 8 nucleotides matching TRBD1. The CDR3 totals 13 residues. V trimming: 6 bases; J trimming: 3 bases; junction bases outside the gene matches: 4. Germline lookup yields CDR1 LGHNT and CDR2 FRNRAP. The CDR3 DNA sequence: TGTGCTAGTGGGCCCGGGACAGGCTACGAGCAGTACTTC. It yields the protein CASGPGTGYEQYF. Variable domain in full (rest from reference TRBV12-5 and TRBJ2-7): DARVTQTPRHKVTEMGQEVTMRCQPILGHNTVFWYRQTMMQGLELLAYFRNRAPLDDSGMPKDRFSAEMPDATLATLKIQPSEPRDSAVYFCASGPGTGYEQYFGPGTRLTVT.

This sequence joins TRBV13 and TRBJ2-3; tentative D call: TRBD2 (6 bases). This CDR3 has 15 residues. The germline V gene has CDR1 PRHDT and CDR2 FYEKMQ (reference sequence). Trimming removed 3 bases from V and 0 bases from J, with 10 bases in between. The CDR3 region is CASSFTGTSTDTQYF. The CDR3 nucleotides are TGTGCCAGCAGCTTCACCGGGACTAGCACAGATACGCAGTATTTT.

The rearrangement joins TRBV6-5 to TRBJ1-2, with D perhaps matching TRBD1 (5 bases). Deletions cut 0 bases from V and 7 bases from J, with 12 bases between. Germline CDR1 MNHEY, CDR2 SVGAGI. This CDR3 has 14 residues. The CDR3 loop is CASSYSPQGGGYTF. CDR3 nucleotides: TGTGCCAGCAGTTACTCGCCCCAGGGCGGTGGCTACACCTTC.

This clone is a singleton in its sample. This sequence joins TRBV18 and TRBJ2-3, with 8 bases that match TRBD1. The ends lost 4 bases at V and 2 bases at J; junction bases unmatched: 5. Germline V gene lookup returns CDR1 KGHSH and CDR2 LQKENI. The CDR3 contains 15 residues. Written as DNA, the CDR3 is TGTGCCAGCTCACTCGGACAGGGTGCCACAGATACGCAGTATTTT. This encodes CASSLGQGATDTQYF.

This sequence joins TRBV4-2 and TRBJ2-2, with TRBD1 matching over 10 bases. Germline V lookup: CDR1 LGHNA, CDR2 YNFKEQ. The CDR3 is 17 amino acids. V dropped 0 bases and J dropped 0; count of bases not matched to a gene: 1. The CDR3 nucleotides read TGTGCCAGCAGCCAAGATGGGACAGGGGCGAACACCGGGGAGCTGTTTTTT. As protein: CASSQDGTGANTGELFF.

This clone was observed a few times. The rearrangement uses TRBV4-1 and TRBJ2-7, with 8 bases lining up with TRBD2. V lost 4 bases to trimming and J lost 2 bases; unmatched junction nucleotides: 13. Germline V gene data show CDR1 as MGHRA and CDR2 as YSYEKL. CDR3 size: 17 residues. DNA for the CDR3: TGCGCCAGCAGCCCTCGCCTTGACTTAGCGGGGCCCTACGAGCAGTACTTC. Amino acid sequence: CASSPRLDLAGPYEQYF.

The rearrangement uses TRBV18 and TRBJ2-5; TRBD1 agrees at 8 bases. Germline V gene sequence: CDR1 KGHSH, CDR2 LQKENI. Losses at the gene ends were 5 bases for V and 5 bases for J; bases not matched to a gene: 7. The CDR3 is 14 residues long. CDR3 nucleotide sequence: TGTGCCAGCTCATGGACAGGGACCTCCGAGACCCAGTACTTC. Its protein is CASSWTGTSETQYF.

The chain couples TRBV5-1 to TRBJ2-7, with TRBD2 as a possible D gene (5 bases). V was clipped by 0 bases and J by 7 bases, with 11 bases between them. From germline, CDR1 is SGHRS and CDR2 YFSETQ. The CDR3 totals 13 residues. The DNA of the CDR3 is TGCGCCAGCAGCTTGGCCCGGGGTCTGGAGCAGTACTTC. It translates to CASSLARGLEQYF.

The V gene is TRBV19, the J gene TRBJ1-3; 7 bases fit TRBD1. The CDR3 extends over 15 amino acids. Looked up from germline, CDR1 is LNHDA and CDR2 is SQIVND (reference sequence). V was clipped by 7 bases and J by 0 bases; unmatched bases: 6. CDR3 in DNA: TGTGCCAGTACCCTAGGACAGGCCTCTGGAAACACCATATATTTT. Protein: CASTLGQASGNTIYF.

The rearrangement joins TRBV5-1 to TRBJ1-2; 7 bases fit TRBD1. The trim removed 4 bases at V and 4 bases at J, leaving 4 bases unmatched. This CDR3 spans 13 amino acids. In germline, CDR1 is SGHRS, CDR2 YFSETQ. CDR3: CASSPGTAYGYTF. The CDR3 region has the DNA TGCGCCAGCAGCCCGGGGACAGCCTATGGCTACACCTTC.

The V gene is TRBV3-1 (or the pseudogene TRBV3-2), the J gene TRBJ2-7; D unclear. This CDR3 contains 12 residues. CDR1 is LGHDT and CDR2 is YNNKEL in the germline V gene (reference sequence). V lost 3 bases and J 2 bases, leaving 5 bases between the germline ends. The CDR3 DNA follows: TGTGCCAGCAGCCATTTAGCCTACGAGCAGTACTTC. It is translated as CASSHLAYEQYF.

This clone has at least ten counts. The chain carries TRBV27 and TRBJ2-5; D is possibly TRBD1 (6 bases). This CDR3 is 15 amino acids long. CDR1 is MNHEY and CDR2 is SMNVEV in the germline V gene (reference sequence). Trimming shortened V by 3 bases and J by 0 bases, and 11 bases separated the two germline ends. The CDR3 DNA reads as TGTGCCAGCAGTTTTGCAAGGGGGAACCAAGAGACCCAGTACTTC. Translating gives CASSFARGNQETQYF.

This chain joins TRBV2 and TRBJ1-5; weak D call: TRBD1 (5 bases). The CDR3 spans 15 residues. Germline V CDR1 and CDR2: SNHLY, FYNNEI. Trimming cost V 8 bases and J 2 bases, with 16 bases left between them. For the CDR3, the DNA is TGTGCCAGCTCCGGGAGGGGCTCTGGCAATCAGCCCCAGCATTTT. Amino acid sequence: CASSGRGSGNQPQHF.

The chain uses TRBV6-5 and TRBJ2-1; 9 nucleotides align to TRBD2. V was pared by 0 bases and J by 6 bases, with 6 bases of the junction left unmatched. Germline V CDR1 and CDR2: MNHEY, SVGAGI. The CDR3 length is 16 residues. CDR3 nucleotides: TGTGCCAGCAGTTACTCCTATTCTAGCGGGGCCAATGAGCAGTTCTTC. As protein: CASSYSYSSGANEQFF.

The chain couples TRBV3-1 (or the pseudogene TRBV3-2) to TRBJ2-3, with 8 bases matching TRBD1. Trimming at V came to 1 base and at J to 4 bases, leaving 10 bases not matched to a gene. From germline, CDR1 is LGHDT and CDR2 YNNKEL (reference sequence). There are 17 residues in the CDR3. CDR3 amino acids: CASSQAAPGGAADTQYF. The CDR3 region has the DNA TGTGCCAGCAGCCAAGCGGCCCCAGGGGGCGCGGCAGATACGCAGTATTTT.

V is TRBV19 and J is TRBJ1-1; tentatively, D is TRBD1 (6 bases). V shed 5 bases and J shed 2 bases, with 15 bases lying between them. The CDR3 is 15 amino acids. Germline lookup yields CDR1 LNHDA and CDR2 SQIVND (reference sequence). CDR3 region: CASSPGAGDNTEAFF. The CDR3 bases are TGTGCCAGTAGTCCCGGGGCAGGGGATAACACTGAAGCTTTCTTT.

This clone was recorded once. This sequence joins TRBV18 and TRBJ2-7; D gene unclear. Trimming removed 3 bases at V and 2 bases at J, with 8 bases between. Looked up from germline, CDR1 is KGHSH and CDR2 is LQKENI. This CDR3 region has 13 residues. CDR3 residues: CASSPDGAYEQYF. Here the CDR3 DNA reads TGTGCCAGCTCACCCGACGGAGCCTACGAGCAGTACTTC. The whole variable domain, remainder taken from reference TRBV18 and TRBJ2-7, is NAGVMQNPRHLVRRRGQEARLRCSPMKGHSHVYWYRQLPEEGLKFMVYLQKENIIDESGMPKERFSAEFPKEGPSILRIQQVVRGDSAAYFCASSPDGAYEQYFGPGTRLTVT.

The chain recombines TRBV7-6 with TRBJ2-7; TRBD1 agrees at 7 bases. This CDR3 spans 16 amino acids. The V segment lost 5 bases and the J segment 5 bases; nucleotides outside the gene matches: 15. Per the germline V gene, CDR1 is SGHVS and CDR2 is FNYEAQ. This CDR3 reads CASSPTAPTGADEQYF. CDR3 in DNA: TGTGCCAGCAGCCCCACTGCCCCCACAGGGGCCGACGAGCAGTACTTC.

This chain uses TRBV2 with TRBJ1-3, with D possibly being TRBD1 (6 bases). This CDR3 contains 14 residues. Germline V gene data show CDR1 as SNHLY and CDR2 as FYNNEI. The V end lost 5 bases, the J end lost 10 bases, and 18 bases lay between the germline ends. The CDR3 protein is CASSSGQSGWTIYF. The CDR3 DNA reads as TGTGCCAGCAGTTCCGGACAGTCCGGTTGGACCATATATTTT.

The chain combines TRBV6-5 with TRBJ1-1, with D perhaps TRBD1 (5 bases). V dropped 9 bases and J dropped 5 bases, with 19 bases sitting between them. CDR3 length: 14 residues. In germline, CDR1 is MNHEY, CDR2 SVGAGI. As DNA, the CDR3 is TGTGCCAGTCTCGGGCTCACGCGGGGGACTGAAGCTTTCTTT. This sequence encodes CASLGLTRGTEAFF.

CDR3 sequence reads: CASSPISGGGNTGELFF. The CDR3 coding sequence is TGTGCCAGCTCACCAATTAGCGGGGGCGGAAACACCGGGGAGCTGTTTTTT. This chain links TRBV18 with TRBJ2-2; 9 bases are a match to TRBD2. CDR3 length equals 17 residues. With 2 bases clipped from V and 2 bases from J, the junction kept 6 bases outside the gene matches. Per the germline V gene, CDR1 is KGHSH and CDR2 is LQKENI.

The gene calls are TRBV27 and TRBJ2-6, with D tentatively TRBD2 (5 bases). The CDR3 extends over 15 amino acids. Trimming removed 2 bases from V and 4 bases from J, with 9 bases in between. From germline, CDR1 is MNHEY and CDR2 SMNVEV (reference sequence). In nucleotides, the CDR3 is TGTGCCAGCAGTTTAGGAGGACCCGGGGCCAACGTCCTGACTTTC. It specifies CASSLGGPGANVLTF.

The chain has TRBV7-8 and TRBJ1-2; 7 nucleotides agree with TRBD1. The CDR3 is 13 amino acids. Germline V gene sequence: CDR1 SGHVS, CDR2 FQNEAQ. The J segment lost 8 bases and the V segment lost 4 bases, leaving 7 bases of the junction unmatched. CDR3 residues: CASSYTGVGGYTF. Written as DNA, the CDR3 is TGTGCCAGCAGCTACACAGGGGTGGGAGGCTACACCTTC.

The rearrangement uses TRBV30 and TRBJ2-7; the match to TRBD2 covers 10 bases. V shed 6 bases, J shed 1 base, and the junction held 6 bases outside the gene matches. Germline lookup yields CDR1 GTSNPN and CDR2 SVGIG (reference sequence). The CDR3 has 14 residues. CDR3 amino acids: CACSSGGDSYEQYF. DNA of the CDR3: TGTGCCTGTTCTAGCGGGGGCGATTCCTACGAGCAGTACTTC.

The chain uses TRBV14 and TRBJ2-1; a possible D gene is TRBD1 (5 bases). Germline-derived CDR1 and CDR2 are SGHDN and FVKESK. V dropped 0 bases and J dropped 2 bases, with 11 bases sitting between them. The CDR3 is 16 amino acids. In DNA, the CDR3 is TGTGCCAGCAGCCAAGAGGGGCTCGGAACCTACAATGAGCAGTTCTTC. Amino acids: CASSQEGLGTYNEQFF. The whole variable domain, filled in from reference TRBV14 and TRBJ2-1, reads EAGVTQFPSHSVIEKGQTVTLRCDPISGHDNLYWYRRVMGKEIKFLLHFVKESKQDESGMPNNRFLAERTGGTYSTLKVQPAELEDSGVYFCASSQEGLGTYNEQFFGPGTRLTVL.

The genes are TRBV7-9 and TRBJ2-2, with unresolved D. CDR1 is SEHNR and CDR2 is FQNEAQ in the germline V gene (reference sequence). The ends were cut back, 2 bases at V and 8 bases at J, with 9 bases in the middle. There are 13 residues in the CDR3. CDR3 sequence: CASSLQAPGELFF. DNA for the CDR3: TGTGCCAGCAGCTTACAGGCCCCGGGGGAGCTGTTTTTT.

This clone was observed a single time. This chain uses TRBV9 with TRBJ2-3, with D tentatively TRBD1 (5 bases). Trimming pared 3 bases from V and 2 bases from J, leaving 16 bases between. Germline CDR1 is SGDLS and CDR2 is YYNGEE. The CDR3 sequence is 16 residues long. CDR3 coding DNA: TGTGCCAGCAGCGGGGCCGTGGATGGGGCCACAGATACGCAGTATTTT. It yields the protein CASSGAVDGATDTQYF.